This is a list of T cell receptor beta chains from one sample in a study of blood T cell repertoires in COVID-19. Assay used: immunoSEQ multiplex PCR; TCRdb lists only in-frame clones, some missing. Of over 150,000 clones detected, about 80% appear once; the ten largest clones hold about 7.3%. The sample taken for sequencing was PBMCs or T cells enriched from blood (not recorded which). The receptors here all came from a man aged 50 or older who had recovered from COVID-19. Each CDR3 is given with its conserved first and last residue. Fields, in order: D gene, clone size, V gene, J gene, CDR3 protein, CDR3 DNA. The D gene is left open where the match is weak. Size is stated for part of the rows, as once, few or many counts, or as a class when the clone is expanded.

D: TRBD1
size: once
V: TRBV7-2
J: TRBJ2-5
CDR3: CASSRGTVETQYF
DNA: TGTGCCAGCAGCCGAGGGACAGTTGAGACCCAGTACTTC

D: NA
size: NA
V: TRBV5-4
J: TRBJ2-7
CDR3: CASSLDRSSYEQYF
DNA: TGTGCCAGCAGCTTGGACAGGTCCTCCTACGAGCAGTACTTC

D: NA
size: NA
V: TRBV3-1/TRBV3-2
J: TRBJ1-6
CDR3: CASSHQQGMNSPLHF
DNA: TGTGCCAGCAGCCACCAACAGGGAATGAATTCACCCCTCCACTTT

D: TRBD1
size: NA
V: TRBV5-1
J: TRBJ2-2
CDR3: CASSLKGQGDNGELFF
DNA: TGCGCCAGCAGCTTGAAGGGACAGGGGGATAACGGGGAGCTGTTTTTT

D: TRBD2
size: NA
V: TRBV5-6
J: TRBJ2-7
CDR3: CASSLAVSYEQYF
DNA: TGTGCCAGCAGTCTAGCGGTCTCCTACGAGCAGTACTTC

D: TRBD1
size: NA
V: TRBV4-3
J: TRBJ2-4
CDR3: CASSQGTGSAKNIQYF
DNA: TGCGCCAGCAGCCAAGGGACAGGGTCAGCCAAAAACATTCAGTACTTC

D: TRBD1
size: NA
V: TRBV7-8
J: TRBJ1-5
CDR3: CASSHDRAQPQHF
DNA: TGTGCCAGCAGCCATGACAGGGCTCAGCCCCAGCATTTT

D: TRBD2
size: NA
V: TRBV6-2/TRBV6-3
J: TRBJ2-7
CDR3: CASSPGEGRFEQYF
DNA: TGTGCCAGCAGCCCTGGGGAGGGGCGGTTCGAGCAGTACTTC

D: TRBD1
size: NA
V: TRBV7-2
J: TRBJ1-2
CDR3: CASTPYPGQGGGYTF
DNA: TGTGCCAGCACCCCATACCCCGGACAGGGGGGTGGCTACACCTTC

D: NA
size: NA
V: TRBV5-5
J: TRBJ2-7
CDR3: CASSLELRTYEQYF
DNA: TGTGCCAGCAGCTTGGAGCTGCGGACCTACGAGCAGTACTTC

D: NA
size: NA
V: TRBV7-9
J: TRBJ1-5
CDR3: CASSLGSRGSNQPQHF
DNA: TGTGCCAGCAGCTTAGGCTCCAGAGGCAGCAATCAGCCCCAGCATTTT

D: NA
size: NA
V: TRBV30
J: TRBJ2-7
CDR3: CAWSFGVGLEQYF
DNA: TGTGCCTGGAGTTTCGGGGTGGGTCTGGAGCAGTACTTC

D: NA
size: NA
V: TRBV10-3
J: TRBJ1-2
CDR3: CAISEFGSAGGGYTF
DNA: TGTGCCATCAGTGAGTTTGGCTCGGCGGGGGGCGGCTACACCTTC

D: NA
size: NA
V: TRBV3-1/TRBV3-2
J: TRBJ1-6
CDR3: CASSRSRGNSPLHF
DNA: TGTGCCAGCAGCCGATCCCGAGGTAATTCACCCCTCCACTTT

D: NA
size: NA
V: TRBV7-3
J: TRBJ2-3
CDR3: CASSLSGFTDTQYF
DNA: TGTGCCAGCAGCTTATCAGGGTTCACAGATACGCAGTATTTT

D: TRBD1
size: NA
V: TRBV25-1
J: TRBJ1-4
CDR3: CASSVRKGASNEKLFF
DNA: TGTGCCAGCAGTGTACGAAAGGGGGCTTCTAATGAAAAACTGTTTTTT

D: NA
size: NA
V: TRBV19
J: TRBJ1-2
CDR3: CASSIGQYYGYTF
DNA: TGTGCCAGTAGTATAGGACAGTACTATGGCTACACCTTC

D: NA
size: once
V: TRBV6-1
J: TRBJ1-2
CDR3: CASSERAGPANYGYTF
DNA: TGTGCCAGCAGTGAACGGGCAGGGCCCGCTAACTATGGCTACACCTTC

D: NA
size: NA
V: TRBV7-2
J: TRBJ2-2
CDR3: CASSLVRAGELFF
DNA: TGTGCCAGCAGCTTAGTTCGAGCCGGGGAGCTGTTTTTT

D: NA
size: few
V: TRBV3-1/TRBV3-2
J: TRBJ2-7
CDR3: CASSQGSRGEQYF
DNA: TGTGCCAGCAGCCAAGGTAGTAGGGGAGAGCAGTACTTC

D: NA
size: NA
V: TRBV5-1
J: TRBJ2-2
CDR3: CASSLDINTGELFF
DNA: TGCGCCAGCAGCCTAGATATCAACACCGGGGAGCTGTTTTTT

D: NA
size: NA
V: TRBV19
J: TRBJ1-5
CDR3: CASSPQFSNQPQHF
DNA: TGTGCCAGTAGTCCACAGTTTAGCAATCAGCCCCAGCATTTT

D: TRBD2
size: NA
V: TRBV7-9
J: TRBJ2-3
CDR3: CASSLEAGGDTQYF
DNA: TGTGCCAGCAGCTTAGAAGCGGGGGGAGATACGCAGTATTTT

D: NA
size: NA
V: TRBV10-3
J: TRBJ1-2
CDR3: CAISDERYGYTF
DNA: TGTGCCATCAGTGACGAGCGCTATGGCTACACCTTC

D: NA
size: NA
V: TRBV7-8
J: TRBJ1-4
CDR3: CASKKENSIINEKLFF
DNA: TGTGCCAGCAAGAAGGAAAACAGCATAATAAATGAAAAACTGTTTTTT

D: NA
size: NA
V: TRBV5-1
J: TRBJ2-2
CDR3: CASSLAGGAGELFF
DNA: TGCGCCAGCAGCTTGGCCGGAGGGGCCGGGGAGCTGTTTTTT

D: TRBD1
size: few
V: TRBV2
J: TRBJ1-1
CDR3: CASTLERGGMNTEAFF
DNA: TGTGCCAGCACCCTAGAGAGAGGGGGCATGAACACTGAAGCTTTCTTT

D: NA
size: NA
V: TRBV27
J: TRBJ1-6
CDR3: CASSFWGGDSPLHF
DNA: TGTGCCAGCAGTTTTTGGGGAGGAGATTCACCCCTCCACTTT

D: NA
size: NA
V: TRBV29-1
J: TRBJ1-1
CDR3: CSVEANSEAFF
DNA: TGCAGCGTTGAAGCAAACAGCGAAGCTTTCTTT

D: NA
size: NA
V: TRBV6-5
J: TRBJ1-4
CDR3: CASRIQGQGEKLFF
DNA: TGTGCCAGTCGAATCCAGGGTCAGGGGGAAAAACTGTTTTTT

D: NA
size: NA
V: TRBV18
J: TRBJ1-2
CDR3: CASSPREGALYGYTF
DNA: TGTGCCAGCTCACCACGGGAAGGGGCCCTTTATGGCTACACCTTC

D: NA
size: NA
V: TRBV7-3
J: TRBJ1-1
CDR3: CASSPGMDTEAFF
DNA: TGTGCCAGCAGCCCCGGGATGGACACTGAAGCTTTCTTT

D: NA
size: NA
V: TRBV5-6
J: TRBJ1-3
CDR3: CASSSSQSGNTIYF
DNA: TGTGCCAGCAGTTCCTCTCAGTCTGGAAACACCATATATTTT

D: NA
size: NA
V: TRBV30
J: TRBJ1-6
CDR3: CAWSNALSSYNSPLHF
DNA: TGTGCCTGGAGTAACGCCCTGAGCTCCTATAATTCACCCCTCCACTTT

D: TRBD1
size: NA
V: TRBV27
J: TRBJ2-5
CDR3: CASNPGNRGRETQYF
DNA: TGTGCCAGCAACCCCGGAAACAGGGGGAGAGAGACCCAGTACTTC

D: TRBD2
size: few
V: TRBV18
J: TRBJ2-5
CDR3: CASSPPLAGIEETQYF
DNA: TGTGCCAGCTCACCACCCCTAGCGGGGATTGAAGAGACCCAGTACTTC

D: NA
size: NA
V: TRBV6-5
J: TRBJ1-3
CDR3: CASSYSRQGGNTIYF
DNA: TGTGCCAGCAGTTACTCAAGGCAGGGAGGAAACACCATATATTTT

D: TRBD1
size: NA
V: TRBV7-2
J: TRBJ1-5
CDR3: CASSPGGTGGDQPQHF
DNA: TGTGCCAGCAGCCCAGGGGGGACAGGGGGCGATCAGCCCCAGCATTTT

D: TRBD1
size: NA
V: TRBV7-9
J: TRBJ2-7
CDR3: CASSFPGQGMREQYF
DNA: TGTGCCAGCAGCTTCCCGGGACAGGGGATGAGGGAGCAGTACTTC

D: NA
size: NA
V: TRBV19
J: TRBJ1-3
CDR3: CASAGVGNTIYF
DNA: TGTGCCAGTGCGGGAGTTGGAAACACCATATATTTT

D: NA
size: NA
V: TRBV7-2
J: TRBJ1-1
CDR3: CASSTVPGGPEAFF
DNA: TGTGCCAGCAGCACGGTCCCAGGCGGGCCTGAAGCTTTCTTT

D: NA
size: NA
V: TRBV5-1
J: TRBJ1-6
CDR3: CASSIFRDNSPLHF
DNA: TGCGCCAGCAGCATCTTCAGGGATAATTCACCCCTCCACTTT

D: NA
size: few
V: TRBV6-1
J: TRBJ1-2
CDR3: CASSEALYTPTF
DNA: TGTGCCAGCAGTGAAGCGTTGTATACTCCCACCTTC

D: TRBD2
size: NA
V: TRBV5-1
J: TRBJ2-2
CDR3: CASSSERGGRAGELFF
DNA: TGCGCCAGCAGCTCCGAGCGGGGGGGCCGCGCCGGGGAGCTGTTTTTT

D: TRBD1
size: once
V: TRBV12-3/TRBV12-4
J: TRBJ1-2
CDR3: CASSPGQGSGYTF
DNA: TGTGCCAGCAGTCCCGGACAGGGTAGTGGCTACACCTTC

D: TRBD2
size: NA
V: TRBV19
J: TRBJ2-1
CDR3: CASSISQRGTSSYNEQFF
DNA: TGTGCCAGTAGTATCTCCCAGCGGGGGACCTCCTCCTACAATGAGCAGTTCTTC

D: NA
size: few
V: TRBV9
J: TRBJ2-4
CDR3: CASSVPGSKNIQYF
DNA: TGTGCCAGCAGCGTACCAGGGTCCAAAAACATTCAGTACTTC

D: NA
size: NA
V: TRBV6-5
J: TRBJ1-5
CDR3: CASKLGLGNQPQHF
DNA: TGTGCCAGCAAGTTGGGGCTCGGCAATCAGCCCCAGCATTTT